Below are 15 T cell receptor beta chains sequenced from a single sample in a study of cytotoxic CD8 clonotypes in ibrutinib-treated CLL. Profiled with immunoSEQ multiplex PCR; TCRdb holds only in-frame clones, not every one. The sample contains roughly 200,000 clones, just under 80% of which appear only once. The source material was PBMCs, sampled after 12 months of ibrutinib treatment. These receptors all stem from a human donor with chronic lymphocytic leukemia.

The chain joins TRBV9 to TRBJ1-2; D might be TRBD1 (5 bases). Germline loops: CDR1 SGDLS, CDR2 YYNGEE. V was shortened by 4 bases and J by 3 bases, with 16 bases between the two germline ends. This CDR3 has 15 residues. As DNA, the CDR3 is TGTGCCAGCAGCCCCCCGGGGGGTTTGGACTATGGCTACACCTTC. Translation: CASSPPGGLDYGYTF.

CDR3 in DNA: TGTGCCAGCTCACCCACCCCCGGGAGCGAGCAGTACTTC. Protein product: CASSPTPGSEQYF. The V gene is TRBV18, the J gene TRBJ2-7; possibly TRBD2 for D (6 bases). Germline CDR1 and CDR2: KGHSH and LQKENI. With 3 bases removed from V and 6 bases from J, the gap between germline ends came to 12 bases. CDR3 size: 13 residues.

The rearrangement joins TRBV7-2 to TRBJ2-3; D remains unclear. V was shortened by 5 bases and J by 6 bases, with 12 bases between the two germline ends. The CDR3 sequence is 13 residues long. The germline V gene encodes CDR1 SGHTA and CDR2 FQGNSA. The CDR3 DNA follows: TGTGCCAGCAGCCCCGGGTCCCCCGATACGCAGTATTTT. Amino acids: CASSPGSPDTQYF.

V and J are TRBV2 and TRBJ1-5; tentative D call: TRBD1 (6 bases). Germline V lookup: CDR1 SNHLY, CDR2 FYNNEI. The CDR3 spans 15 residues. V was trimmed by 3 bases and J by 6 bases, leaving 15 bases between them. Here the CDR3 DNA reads TGTGCCAGCAGTGATAACAGGGTGTTAGGTCAGCCCCAGCATTTT. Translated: CASSDNRVLGQPQHF. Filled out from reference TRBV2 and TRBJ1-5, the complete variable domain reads EPEVTQTPSHQVTQMGQEVILRCVPISNHLYFYWYRQILGQKVEFLVSFYNNEISEKSEIFDDQFSVERPDGSNFTLKIRSTKLEDSAMYFCASSDNRVLGQPQHFGDGTRLSIL.

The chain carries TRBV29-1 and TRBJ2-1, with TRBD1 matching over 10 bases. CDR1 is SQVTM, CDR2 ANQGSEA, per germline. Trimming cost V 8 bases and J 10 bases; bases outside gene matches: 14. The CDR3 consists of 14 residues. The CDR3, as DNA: TGCAGCATAGGAGTGGGACAGGGGTCGGGGGAGCAGTTCTTC. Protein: CSIGVGQGSGEQFF.

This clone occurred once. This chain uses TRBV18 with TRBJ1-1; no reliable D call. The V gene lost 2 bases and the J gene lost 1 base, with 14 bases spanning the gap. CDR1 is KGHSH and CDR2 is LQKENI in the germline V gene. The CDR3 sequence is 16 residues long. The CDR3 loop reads CASSPTNSDSNTEAFF. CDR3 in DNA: TGTGCCAGCTCACCAACAAACAGCGACTCGAACACTGAAGCTTTCTTT.

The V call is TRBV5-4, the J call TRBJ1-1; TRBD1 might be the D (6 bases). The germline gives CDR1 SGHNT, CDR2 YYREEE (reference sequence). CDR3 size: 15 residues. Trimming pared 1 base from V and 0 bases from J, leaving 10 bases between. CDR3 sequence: CASSLWGGLNTEAFF. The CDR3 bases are TGTGCCAGCAGCTTGTGGGGGGGCTTGAACACTGAAGCTTTCTTT.

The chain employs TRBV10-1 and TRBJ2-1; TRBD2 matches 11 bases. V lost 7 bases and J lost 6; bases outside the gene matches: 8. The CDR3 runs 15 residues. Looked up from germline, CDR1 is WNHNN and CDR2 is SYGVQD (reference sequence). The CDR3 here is CASTLLAGVCNEQFF. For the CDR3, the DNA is TGCGCCAGCACCCTACTAGCGGGAGTCTGCAATGAGCAGTTCTTC.

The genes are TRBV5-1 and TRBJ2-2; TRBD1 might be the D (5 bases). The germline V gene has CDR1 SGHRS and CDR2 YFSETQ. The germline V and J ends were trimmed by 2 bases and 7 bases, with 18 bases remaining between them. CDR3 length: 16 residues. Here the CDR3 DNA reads TGCGCCAGCAGCTTCCGGACCATGGGGCTAAACGGGGAGCTGTTTTTT. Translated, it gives CASSFRTMGLNGELFF.

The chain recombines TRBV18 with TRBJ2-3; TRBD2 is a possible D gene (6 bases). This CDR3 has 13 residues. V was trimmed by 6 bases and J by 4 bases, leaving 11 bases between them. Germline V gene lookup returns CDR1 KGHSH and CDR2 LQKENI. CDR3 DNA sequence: TGTGCCAGCTCCGGACTAAACGCAGATACGCAGTATTTT. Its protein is CASSGLNADTQYF.

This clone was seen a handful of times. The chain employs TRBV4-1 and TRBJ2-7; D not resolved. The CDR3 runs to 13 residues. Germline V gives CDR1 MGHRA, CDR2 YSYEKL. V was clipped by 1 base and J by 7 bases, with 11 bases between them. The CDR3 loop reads CASSQATLGEQYF. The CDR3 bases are TGCGCCAGCAGCCAAGCTACCCTGGGAGAGCAGTACTTC.

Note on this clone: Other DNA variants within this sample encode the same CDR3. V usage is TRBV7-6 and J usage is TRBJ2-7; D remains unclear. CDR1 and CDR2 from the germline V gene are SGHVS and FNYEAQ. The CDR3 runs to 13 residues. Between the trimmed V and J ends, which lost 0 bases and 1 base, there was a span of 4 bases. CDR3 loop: CASSLAGSYEQYF. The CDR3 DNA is TGTGCCAGCAGCTTAGCAGGGTCCTACGAGCAGTACTTC.

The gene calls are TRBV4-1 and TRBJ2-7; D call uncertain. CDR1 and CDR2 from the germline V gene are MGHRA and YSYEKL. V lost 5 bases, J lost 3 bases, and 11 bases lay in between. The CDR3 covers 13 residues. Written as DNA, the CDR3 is TGCGCCAGCAGCGAAAGTGGTCTCTACGAGCAGTACTTC. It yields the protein CASSESGLYEQYF.

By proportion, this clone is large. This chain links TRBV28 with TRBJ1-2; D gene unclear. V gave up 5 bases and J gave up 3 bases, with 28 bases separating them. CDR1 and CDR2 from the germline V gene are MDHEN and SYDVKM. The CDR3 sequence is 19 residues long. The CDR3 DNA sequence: TGTGCCAGCAGTGACCCTCATCGGACTCAAGACCGATGGGACTATGGCTACACCTTC. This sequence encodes CASSDPHRTQDRWDYGYTF.

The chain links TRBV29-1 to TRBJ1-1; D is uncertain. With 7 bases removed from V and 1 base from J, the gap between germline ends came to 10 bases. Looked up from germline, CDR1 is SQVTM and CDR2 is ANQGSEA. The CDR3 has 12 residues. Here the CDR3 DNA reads TGCAGCGGTGGGTATGGGAACACTGAAGCTTTCTTT. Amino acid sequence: CSGGYGNTEAFF.